There are many counts of the clone carrying this TCR beta chain. Its antigen remains unidentified. Original data processing: Researchers built a distant-metastasis classifier for papillary thyroid cancer that drew on CDR3 differences across clinicopathological groups. TCRdb ran MiXCR on the PCR reads. V and J calls and clone size were set by TCRdb, not the authors. The sample holds about 21,000 clones, around 20% seen once. The entire patient cohort was treatment-naive prior to thyroid surgery. Germline-derived CDR1 and CDR2 are WNHNN and SYGVQD (reference sequence). V lost 3 bases to trimming and J lost 3 bases; unmatched junction nucleotides: 2. This CDR3 has 14 residues. The record originates from a study of metastatic and nonmetastatic thyroid tumors. The wider study: The study looked at repertoires side by side in blood and in tumor or nodule tissue from malignant and benign thyroid patients. Study-wide findings and caveats: Within blood and tumor, benign nodules reportedly had significantly lower TCR beta diversity than malignant thyroid tumors did.

This sequence joins TRBV10-1 and TRBJ2-5; the match to TRBD1 covers 9 bases. The source material was blood. The clonotype was recovered from a male donor with papillary thyroid cancer or a benign thyroid nodule (not recorded which). Some clones in this sample may be carry-over from other donors' samples. As DNA, the CDR3 is TGCGCCAGCAGTGATGGGACAGGGAAAGAGACCCAGTACTTC. Protein: CASSDGTGKETQYF.